Below, 17 T cell receptor beta chains from the same sample are listed, as sequenced in a study of metastatic and nonmetastatic thyroid tumors. TCRdb redid the clone calls on the PCR reads using MiXCR. The sample yields 30,000 or so clones, over 20% seen once. Nobody among the patients had been given any treatment before thyroid surgery. The sequencing sample was made of blood. These receptors came from a female donor with papillary thyroid cancer or a benign thyroid nodule (not recorded which). Some clones in this sample may be carry-over from other donors' samples.

The V gene is TRBV5-4, the J gene TRBJ1-2, with 7 positions matching TRBD1. The CDR3 has 17 amino acids. Germline loops: CDR1 SGHNT, CDR2 YYREEE (reference sequence). Unmatched junction bases numbered 10, after V lost 1 base and J lost 1 base. The CDR3 DNA reads as TGTGCCAGCAGCTTGAGGGTACCTCGACAGGGTAACTATGGCTACACCTTC. Protein: CASSLRVPRQGNYGYTF.

V is TRBV7-3 and J is TRBJ1-2, with D hard to call. The CDR3 loop spans 17 amino acids. V was pared by 1 base and J by 6 bases, with 21 bases between. Germline V gene data show CDR1 as SGHTA and CDR2 as FQGTGA. The CDR3 DNA reads TGTGCCAGCAGCTTAAGTGGGCCGACGTTAAGCGGGAATGGCTACACCTTC. Amino acids: CASSLSGPTLSGNGYTF.

The V gene is TRBV30, the J gene TRBJ1-2; 8 nucleotides align to TRBD1. The junction had 7 bases not matched to a gene; V was cut back by 1 base and J by 9 bases. The CDR3 length is 13 residues. Germline V lookup: CDR1 GTSNPN, CDR2 SVGIG (reference sequence). CDR3 nucleotides: TGTGCCTGGAGTGAGGACAGGGTTACCCGCTACACCTTC. Protein product: CAWSEDRVTRYTF.

On this clone: The CDR3 ends on some other residue instead of the conserved phenylalanine or tryptophan, so this is likely a read error. J is TRBJ2-1 and V is TRBV5-1, with TRBD2 as a possible D gene (6 bases). The CDR3 totals 15 residues. The germline V gene has CDR1 SGHRS and CDR2 YFSETQ. V was pared by 4 bases and J by 7 bases, with 18 bases between. The chain's CDR3 is CASSRTIGRSNEQFL. CDR3 bases: TGCGCCAGCAGCCGGACTATCGGGAGATCGAATGAGCAGTTCTTA.

V usage is TRBV11-3 and J usage is TRBJ1-1, with D hard to call. The CDR3 is 13 amino acids. V gave up 7 bases and J gave up 4 bases, with 13 bases separating them. Germline V CDR1 and CDR2: SGHNT, YENEEA. The CDR3 here is CASTQRGTTEAFF. The CDR3 DNA reads TGTGCCAGCACCCAGCGTGGCACCACTGAAGCTTTCTTT.

This clone was recorded at least ten times. The V gene is TRBV5-6, the J gene TRBJ1-4; the D gene is possibly TRBD1 (5 bases). CDR1 is SGHDT and CDR2 is YYEEEE in the germline V gene. This CDR3 spans 15 amino acids. V shed 0 bases and J shed 5 bases, with 11 bases lying between them. CDR3 in amino acids: CASSLDWGANEKLFF. The CDR3 bases are TGTGCCAGCAGCTTGGATTGGGGCGCCAATGAAAAACTGTTTTTT. The variable domain in full, completed from reference TRBV5-6 and TRBJ1-4, reads DAGVTQSPTHLIKTRGQQVTLRCSPKSGHDTVSWYQQALGQGPQFIFQYYEEEERQRGNFPDRFSGHQFPNYSSELNVNALLLGDSALYLCASSLDWGANEKLFFGSGTQLSVL.

The chain joins TRBV4-1 to TRBJ1-6; a weak D match, TRBD1 (5 bases). V was shortened by 2 bases and J by 10 bases, with 27 bases between the two germline ends. Germline V lookup: CDR1 MGHRA, CDR2 YSYEKL. The CDR3 loop spans 19 amino acids. CDR3 sequence reads: CASSQTPTGPGGTRSPLHF. The CDR3 nucleotides read TGCGCCAGCAGCCAAACCCCCACTGGGCCGGGGGGGACTCGGTCACCCCTCCACTTT.

This clone appeared many times. The V call is TRBV18, the J call TRBJ2-1; D unresolved. The germline CDR1 and CDR2 sequences are KGHSH and LQKENI. The CDR3 has 14 amino acids. V dropped 0 bases and J dropped 3 bases, with 6 bases sitting between them. This chain's CDR3 is CASSPPPDYNEQFF. Here the CDR3 DNA reads TGTGCCAGCTCACCACCGCCGGACTACAATGAGCAGTTCTTC.

V usage is TRBV6-1 and J usage is TRBJ1-4, with D possibly TRBD1 on 5 matching bases. Trimming stripped 5 bases from V and 10 bases from J, with 32 bases between. The CDR3 spans 19 residues. Germline CDR1 MNHNS, CDR2 SASEGT. The CDR3 sequence: CASSPVVSPAGLLRVKLFF. In nucleotides, the CDR3 is TGTGCCAGCAGTCCGGTCGTAAGTCCCGCGGGGCTACTTAGGGTAAAACTGTTTTTT.

This CDR3 is CASSLGAGYTYEQYF. In DNA form, the CDR3 reads TGTGCCAGCAGCTTAGGGGCAGGTTACACCTACGAGCAGTACTTC. V and J are TRBV7-8 and TRBJ2-7; D unclear. Deletions cut 1 base from V and 2 bases from J, with 12 bases between. Germline V CDR1 and CDR2: SGHVS, FQNEAQ. The CDR3 is 15 amino acids.

The genes are TRBV28 and TRBJ2-1; 8 nucleotides match TRBD1. The CDR3 has 16 residues. The junction had 9 bases not matched to a gene; V was cut back by 6 bases and J by 2 bases. CDR1 is MDHEN and CDR2 is SYDVKM in the germline V gene. The chain's CDR3 is CASRPEGTGPYNEQFF. The CDR3 nucleotides are TGTGCCAGCAGGCCGGAAGGGACAGGACCCTACAATGAGCAGTTCTTC.

In its sample, this clone is medium-sized. The J gene is TRBJ1-2, the V gene TRBV6-6; 8 positions match TRBD1. J lost 7 bases, V lost 3 bases, and 16 bases had no gene match. Germline CDR1 is MNHNY and CDR2 is SVGAGI (reference sequence). The CDR3 runs to 17 residues. The CDR3 bases are TGTGCCAGCAGTTATGCCGGGTTCGGGCAGGGGGCGTCTGGCTACACCTTC. Translated, it gives CASSYAGFGQGASGYTF.

This clone was seen a few times. The V and J genes are TRBV6-5 and TRBJ2-7; possible D gene TRBD1, 5 bases. This CDR3 region has 15 residues. The V end lost 0 bases, the J end lost 3 bases, and 12 bases lay between the germline ends. Germline lookup yields CDR1 MNHEY and CDR2 SVGAGI. The CDR3 region has the DNA TGTGCCAGCAGTTACTCGACAGAAGGGAACTACGAGCAGTACTTC. It translates to CASSYSTEGNYEQYF.

This clone was observed at least ten times. This chain uses TRBV19 with TRBJ1-1; the D gene is possibly TRBD1 (5 bases). CDR1 LNHDA and CDR2 SQIVND come from the germline V gene (reference sequence). This CDR3 comprises 15 residues. Deletions cut 6 bases from V and 5 bases from J, with 19 bases between. The CDR3 nucleotides read TGTGCCAGTAGCGGTGGGCAGGGAGGGAAGACTGAAGCTTTCTTT. Protein product: CASSGGQGGKTEAFF.

This chain uses TRBV20-1 with TRBJ1-1; the match to TRBD1 covers 7 bases. The CDR3 contains 13 residues. Trimming cost V 5 bases and J 2 bases; bases outside gene matches: 5. CDR1 DFQATT and CDR2 SNEGSKA come from the germline V gene (reference sequence). This chain's CDR3 is CSAPRQGNTEAFF. DNA of the CDR3: TGCAGTGCTCCCCGACAGGGAAACACTGAAGCTTTCTTT.

A single count supports this clone. The V and J genes are TRBV20-1 and TRBJ1-1; no firm D call. The V and J ends lost 2 bases and 0 bases respectively, with 7 bases between them. The CDR3 spans 13 residues. Germline CDR1 DFQATT, CDR2 SNEGSKA (reference sequence). CDR3 protein: CSARPRMNTEAFF. CDR3 coding DNA: TGCAGTGCTAGACCGAGAATGAACACTGAAGCTTTCTTT.

This clone was counted many times. The V and J genes are TRBV7-9 and TRBJ2-2; 12 positions match TRBD1. J lost 7 bases, V lost 3 bases, and 3 bases had no gene match. This CDR3 has 15 amino acids. Germline V gives CDR1 SEHNR, CDR2 FQNEAQ (reference sequence). CDR3 amino acids: CASSFRDRGLGELFF. Written as DNA, the CDR3 is TGTGCCAGCAGCTTCCGGGACAGGGGGCTCGGGGAGCTGTTTTTT.